Listed below are T cell receptor beta chains from one sample, sequenced in a study of cytomegalovirus exposure and HLA in healthy donors. Clones were read by immunoSEQ multiplex PCR, and TCRdb kept only the in-frame ones, dropping some. The sample's table shows some 180,000 clones. The sequencing input was PBMCs. All receptors derive from a young man in good health and CMV-seronegative. Each CDR3 is given with its conserved first and last residue. Fields, in order: V gene, J gene, clone size, D gene, CDR3 protein, CDR3 DNA. The D gene is left open where the match is weak. Clone size is shown for a subset of rows, as once, few, many or a class of expanded clone.

TRBV18,TRBJ2-5,.,.,CASSPSGDVETQYF,TGTGCCAGCTCACCTTCAGGGGATGTAGAGACCCAGTACTTC
TRBV2,TRBJ2-1,.,TRBD2,CASSEGTSGYNEQFF,TGTGCCAGCAGTGAAGGGACTAGCGGCTACAATGAGCAGTTCTTC
TRBV2,TRBJ2-7,.,TRBD2,CASSYVSASGSLKNEQYF,TGTGCCAGCAGTTATGTGTCAGCTAGCGGGAGTCTTAAGAACGAGCAGTACTTC
TRBV28,TRBJ2-7,.,TRBD1,CASSPNKLTGIPYEQYF,TGTGCCAGCAGTCCGAATAAACTGACAGGGATCCCCTACGAGCAGTACTTC
TRBV27,TRBJ2-7,.,TRBD1,CASRLGQGGSYEQYF,TGTGCCAGCCGCCTCGGACAGGGGGGCTCCTACGAGCAGTACTTC
TRBV18,TRBJ1-4,.,TRBD1,CASSPPVTGGTNEKLFF,TGTGCCAGCTCACCACCCGTTACAGGGGGAACTAATGAAAAACTGTTTTTT
TRBV5-5,TRBJ2-7,.,TRBD2,CASSSRGGNTYEQYF,TGTGCCAGCAGCAGTCGGGGGGGTAACACCTACGAGCAGTACTTC
TRBV5-5,TRBJ1-2,.,TRBD1,CASRTGQGNPPGYTF,TGTGCCAGCAGGACGGGACAGGGAAACCCTCCTGGCTACACCTTC
TRBV30,TRBJ1-2,.,TRBD1,CAWRLPGQRSNYGYTF,TGTGCCTGGAGATTACCGGGACAGAGAAGTAACTATGGCTACACCTTC
TRBV6-5,TRBJ1-2,.,.,CASSYDSYGYTF,TGTGCCAGCAGTTATGACAGCTATGGCTACACCTTC
TRBV28,TRBJ2-1,.,TRBD2,CASSSTWTRINEQFF,TGTGCCAGCAGCTCGACTTGGACTAGAATCAATGAGCAGTTCTTC
TRBV4-1,TRBJ1-6,.,.,CASSQDGRGDSPLHF,TGCGCCAGCAGCCAAGATGGCAGGGGAGATTCACCCCTCCACTTT
TRBV18,TRBJ2-2,.,.,CASSPPAKTGRIGGELFF,TGTGCCAGCTCACCACCGGCCAAAACAGGGCGTATAGGCGGGGAGCTGTTTTTT
TRBV7-9,TRBJ1-6,.,.,CASSFANSPLHF,TGTGCCAGCAGCTTCGCGAATTCACCCCTCCACTTT
TRBV19,TRBJ1-4,.,TRBD1,CASSMGQFNEKLFF,TGTGCCAGTAGTATGGGACAGTTTAATGAAAAACTGTTTTTT
TRBV2,TRBJ2-2,.,TRBD1,CASSPSTGSGGELFF,TGTGCCAGCAGCCCCTCGACAGGGTCGGGCGGGGAGCTGTTTTTT
TRBV5-1,TRBJ1-2,.,.,CASSLLDRNYGYTF,TGCGCCAGCAGCTTGTTGGACAGAAACTATGGCTACACCTTC
TRBV5-1,TRBJ2-5,.,.,CASSLGFGRSGQETQYF,TGCGCCAGCAGCTTGGGATTCGGGCGGAGCGGTCAAGAGACCCAGTACTTC
TRBV5-4,TRBJ2-3,.,.,CASKQKFTDTQYF,TGTGCCAGCAAACAAAAATTCACAGATACGCAGTATTTT
TRBV18,TRBJ2-3,.,TRBD2,CASSPGTSGTSTDTQYF,TGTGCCAGCTCACCCGGGACTAGCGGGACTAGCACAGATACGCAGTATTTT
TRBV9,TRBJ2-1,.,TRBD2,CDQNRGTGWFYGASGRGEQFF,TGCGACCAGAATCGCGGGACAGGGTGGTTTTACGGGGCTAGCGGGAGGGGTGAGCAGTTCTTC
TRBV5-4,TRBJ1-2,.,.,CASSLNGGANYGYTF,TGTGCCAGCAGCTTAAATGGAGGGGCCAACTATGGCTACACCTTC
TRBV5-1,TRBJ1-1,.,TRBD1,CASSGQQGMNTEAFF,TGCGCCAGCAGCGGGCAACAGGGGATGAACACTGAAGCTTTCTTT
TRBV12-1,TRBJ2-4,.,.,CASSPPAGGAKNIQYF,TGTGCCAGCAGCCCCCCAGCCGGGGGAGCCAAAAACATTCAGTACTTC
TRBV10-3,TRBJ2-7,.,.,CAISEGLLVGEQYF,TGTGCCATCAGTGAGGGACTCCTCGTTGGCGAGCAGTACTTC
TRBV19,TRBJ2-2,.,TRBD1,CASSRRQGRPGELFF,TGTGCCAGTAGTAGAAGACAGGGAAGGCCCGGGGAGCTGTTTTTT
TRBV6-5,TRBJ2-7,.,.,CASSYGGGRYEQYF,TGTGCCAGCAGTTATGGAGGGGGCAGATACGAGCAGTACTTC
TRBV6-1,TRBJ2-5,.,.,CASSEAAGRRQETQYF,TGTGCCAGCAGTGAAGCGGCGGGGAGGCGCCAAGAGACCCAGTACTTC
TRBV11-1,TRBJ2-2,.,.,CASSVPAGLTNTGELFF,TGTGCCAGCAGCGTACCGGCGGGTCTTACGAACACCGGGGAGCTGTTTTTT
TRBV7-9,TRBJ1-4,.,TRBD1,CASSGRGRSTNEKLFF,TGTGCCAGCAGCGGCAGGGGGCGTTCAACTAATGAAAAACTGTTTTTT
TRBV7-9,TRBJ2-3,.,TRBD1,CASSLAGTGGPDTQYF,TGTGCCAGCAGCTTGGCCGGGACAGGTGGGCCAGATACGCAGTATTTT
TRBV9,TRBJ2-7,.,.,CASSVVEGAFYEQYF,TGTGCCAGCAGCGTAGTGGAGGGGGCGTTTTACGAGCAGTACTTC
TRBV5-1,TRBJ2-1,.,TRBD2,CASREASGSLNEQFF,TGCGCCAGCAGGGAGGCTAGCGGGAGCCTCAATGAGCAGTTCTTC
TRBV6-5,TRBJ2-1,.,.,CASSYSYRNNEQFF,TGTGCCAGCAGTTACTCGTATAGAAACAATGAGCAGTTCTTC
TRBV30,TRBJ2-1,.,TRBD2,CAWSAGLAYNEQFF,TGTGCCTGGAGTGCTGGACTAGCCTACAATGAGCAGTTCTTC
TRBV2,TRBJ1-6,.,TRBD1,CASRVTGELNSPLHF,TGTGCCAGCAGGGTTACAGGGGAACTTAATTCACCCCTCCACTTT
TRBV5-1,TRBJ1-5,medium-sized,TRBD1,CASSIAGQSNQPQHF,TGCGCCAGCAGCATAGCGGGACAGAGCAATCAGCCCCAGCATTTT
TRBV2,TRBJ2-2,.,.,CASSEMMTGTGELFF,TGTGCCAGCAGTGAAATGATGACTGGCACCGGGGAGCTGTTTTTT
TRBV5-6,TRBJ1-4,.,.,CASSFSDGEKLFF,TGTGCCAGCAGCTTCTCAGACGGGGAAAAACTGTTTTTT
TRBV13,TRBJ2-3,.,.,CASSLGLTTDTQYF,TGTGCCAGCAGCCTCGGACTGACCACAGATACGCAGTATTTT
TRBV7-9,TRBJ1-1,.,.,CASSLAREKGAFF,TGTGCCAGCAGCTTAGCGCGGGAGAAGGGAGCTTTCTTT
TRBV6-6,TRBJ1-2,.,TRBD1,CASRKGQGFHGYTF,TGTGCCAGCAGAAAAGGACAGGGGTTCCATGGCTACACCTTC
TRBV19,TRBJ1-3,.,.,CASSIRQNPHSGNTIYF,TGTGCCAGTAGTATTCGACAGAATCCTCACTCTGGAAACACCATATATTTT
TRBV9,TRBJ2-1,.,.,CASAVAPYNEQFF,TGTGCCAGCGCGGTAGCGCCCTACAATGAGCAGTTCTTC
TRBV5-1,TRBJ2-2,.,.,CASSLGHRAGELFF,TGCGCCAGCAGCTTAGGACACAGGGCCGGGGAGCTGTTTTTT
TRBV5-1,TRBJ1-5,.,TRBD1,CASSLGGQGNQPQHF,TGCGCCAGCAGCTTGGGGGGACAGGGAAATCAGCCCCAGCATTTT
TRBV5-1,TRBJ1-1,.,.,CASTLGRGDTEAFF,TGCGCCAGCACCCTGGGCAGGGGAGACACTGAAGCTTTCTTT
TRBV5-1,TRBJ2-7,.,.,CASSPQGALTSYEQYF,TGCGCCAGCAGCCCCCAAGGGGCCCTGACTTCCTACGAGCAGTACTTC
TRBV5-5,TRBJ2-7,.,.,CASSLESLSSYEQYF,TGTGCCAGCAGCTTGGAGAGTCTGAGCTCCTACGAGCAGTACTTC
TRBV15,TRBJ2-5,.,TRBD1,CATSRDTGAETQYF,TGTGCCACCAGCAGAGATACAGGGGCCGAGACCCAGTACTTC
TRBV19,TRBJ2-2,.,TRBD2,CASSPGSPGLARTGELFF,TGTGCCAGTAGTCCCGGGAGCCCGGGACTAGCTAGAACCGGGGAGCTGTTTTTT
TRBV23-1,TRBJ2-7,.,.,CASSHSTQGRKYF,TGCGCCAGCAGTCACTCCACGCAGGGTCGGAAGTACTTC
TRBV18,TRBJ1-3,.,.,CASSPISSAESSGNTIYF,TGTGCCAGCTCACCAATCTCTTCAGCGGAATCTTCTGGAAACACCATATATTTT